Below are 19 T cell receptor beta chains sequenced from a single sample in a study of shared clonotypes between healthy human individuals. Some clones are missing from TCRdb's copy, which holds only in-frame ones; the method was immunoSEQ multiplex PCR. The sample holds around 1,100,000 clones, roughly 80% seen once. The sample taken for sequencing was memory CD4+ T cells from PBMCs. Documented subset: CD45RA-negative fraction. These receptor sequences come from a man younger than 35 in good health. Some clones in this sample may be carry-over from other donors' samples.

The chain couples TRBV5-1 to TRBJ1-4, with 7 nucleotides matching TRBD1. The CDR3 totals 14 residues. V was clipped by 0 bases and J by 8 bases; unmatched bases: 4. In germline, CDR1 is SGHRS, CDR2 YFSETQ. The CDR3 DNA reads TGCGCCAGCAGCTTGGAAGGGACAGACGAAAAACTGTTTTTT. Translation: CASSLEGTDEKLFF.

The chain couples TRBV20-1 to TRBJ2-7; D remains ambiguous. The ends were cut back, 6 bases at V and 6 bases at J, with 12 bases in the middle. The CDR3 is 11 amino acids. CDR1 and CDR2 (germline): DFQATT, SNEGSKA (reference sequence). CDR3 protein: CSASTYGEQYF. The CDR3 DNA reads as TGCAGTGCGAGTACCTACGGCGAGCAGTACTTC.

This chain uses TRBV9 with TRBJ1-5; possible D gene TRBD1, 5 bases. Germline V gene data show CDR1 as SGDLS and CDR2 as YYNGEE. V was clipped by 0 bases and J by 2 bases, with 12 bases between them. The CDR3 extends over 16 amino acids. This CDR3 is CASSVGVGRGNQPQHF. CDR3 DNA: TGTGCCAGCAGCGTAGGTGTGGGCAGGGGCAATCAGCCCCAGCATTTT.

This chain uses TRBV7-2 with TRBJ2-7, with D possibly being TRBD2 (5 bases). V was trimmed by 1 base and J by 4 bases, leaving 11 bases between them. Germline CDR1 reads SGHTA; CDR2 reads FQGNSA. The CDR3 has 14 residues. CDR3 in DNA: TGTGCCAGCAGCTTAGAAGCTAGCCTATACGAGCAGTACTTC. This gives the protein CASSLEASLYEQYF.

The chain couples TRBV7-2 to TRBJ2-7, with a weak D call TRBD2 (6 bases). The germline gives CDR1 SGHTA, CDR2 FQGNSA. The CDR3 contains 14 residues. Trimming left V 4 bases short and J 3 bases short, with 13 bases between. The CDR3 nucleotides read TGTGCCAGCAGCTGGCGGCGGGAAAGCTACGAGCAGTACTTC. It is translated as CASSWRRESYEQYF.

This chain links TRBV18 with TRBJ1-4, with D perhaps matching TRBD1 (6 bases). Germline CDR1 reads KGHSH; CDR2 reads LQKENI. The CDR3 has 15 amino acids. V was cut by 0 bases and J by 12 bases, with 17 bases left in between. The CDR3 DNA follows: TGTGCCAGCTCACCACCCGGGGCGCTAGCAGGGGAACTGTTTTTT. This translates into CASSPPGALAGELFF.

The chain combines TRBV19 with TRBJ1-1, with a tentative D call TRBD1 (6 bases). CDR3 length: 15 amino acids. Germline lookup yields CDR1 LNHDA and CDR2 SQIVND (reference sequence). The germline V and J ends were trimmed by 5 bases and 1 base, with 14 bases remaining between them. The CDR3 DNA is TGTGCCAGTAGTGGCCGAGGGGGGGAGAACACTGAAGCTTTCTTT. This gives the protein CASSGRGGENTEAFF.

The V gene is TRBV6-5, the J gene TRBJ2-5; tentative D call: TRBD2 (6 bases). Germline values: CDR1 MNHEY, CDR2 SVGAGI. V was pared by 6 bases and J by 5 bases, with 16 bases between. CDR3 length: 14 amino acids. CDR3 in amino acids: CASRTDLGRETQYF. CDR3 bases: TGTGCCAGCAGAACCGACCTTGGGAGGGAGACCCAGTACTTC.

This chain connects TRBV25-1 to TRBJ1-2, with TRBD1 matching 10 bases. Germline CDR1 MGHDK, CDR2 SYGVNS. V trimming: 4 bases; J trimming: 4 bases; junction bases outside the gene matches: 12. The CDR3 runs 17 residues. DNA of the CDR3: TGTGCCAGCAGTGTATTTGGGACAGGGGAGAGCTCCTATGGCTACACCTTC. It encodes CASSVFGTGESSYGYTF.

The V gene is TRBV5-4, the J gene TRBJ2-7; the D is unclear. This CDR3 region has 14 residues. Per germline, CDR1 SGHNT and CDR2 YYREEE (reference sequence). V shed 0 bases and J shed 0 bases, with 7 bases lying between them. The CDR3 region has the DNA TGTGCCAGCAGCTTGGAGCGTGTCTCCTACGAGCAGTACTTC. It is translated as CASSLERVSYEQYF.

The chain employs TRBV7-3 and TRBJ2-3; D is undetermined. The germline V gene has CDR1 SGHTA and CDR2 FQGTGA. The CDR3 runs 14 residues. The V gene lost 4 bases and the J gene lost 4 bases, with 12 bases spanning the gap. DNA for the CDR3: TGTGCCAGCAGCTCGGTTCGTCTGCCAGATACGCAGTATTTT. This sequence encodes CASSSVRLPDTQYF.

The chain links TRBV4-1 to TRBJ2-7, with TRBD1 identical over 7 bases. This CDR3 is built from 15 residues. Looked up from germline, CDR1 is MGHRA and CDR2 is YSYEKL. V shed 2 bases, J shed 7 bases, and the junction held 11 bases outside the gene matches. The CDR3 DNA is TGCGCCAGCAGCCAAATGGGACAGCCCCTGGGGGAGCAGTACTTC. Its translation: CASSQMGQPLGEQYF.

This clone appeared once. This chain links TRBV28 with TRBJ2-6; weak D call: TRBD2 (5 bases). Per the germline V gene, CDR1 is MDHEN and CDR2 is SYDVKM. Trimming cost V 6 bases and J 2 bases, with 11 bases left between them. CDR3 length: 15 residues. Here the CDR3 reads CASSVGLTGANVLTF. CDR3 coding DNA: TGTGCCAGCAGCGTCGGACTCACTGGGGCCAACGTCCTGACTTTC. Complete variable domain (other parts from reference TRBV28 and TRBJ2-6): DVKVTQSSRYLVKRTGEKVFLECVQDMDHENMFWYRQDPGLGLRLIYFSYDVKMKEKGDIPEGYSVSREKKERFSLILESASTNQTSMYLCASSVGLTGANVLTFGAGSRLTVL.

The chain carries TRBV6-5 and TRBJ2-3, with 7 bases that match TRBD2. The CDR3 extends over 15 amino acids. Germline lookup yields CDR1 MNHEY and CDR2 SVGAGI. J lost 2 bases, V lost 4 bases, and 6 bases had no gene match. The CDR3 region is CASSFSGSYTDTQYF. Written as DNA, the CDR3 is TGTGCCAGCAGTTTTAGCGGGTCCTACACAGATACGCAGTATTTT.

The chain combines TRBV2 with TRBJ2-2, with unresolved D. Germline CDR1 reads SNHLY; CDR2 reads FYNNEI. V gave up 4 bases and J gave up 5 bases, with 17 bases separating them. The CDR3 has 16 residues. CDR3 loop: CASSGRAVKSTGELFF. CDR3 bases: TGTGCCAGCAGTGGTAGGGCCGTCAAGTCTACCGGGGAGCTGTTTTTT.

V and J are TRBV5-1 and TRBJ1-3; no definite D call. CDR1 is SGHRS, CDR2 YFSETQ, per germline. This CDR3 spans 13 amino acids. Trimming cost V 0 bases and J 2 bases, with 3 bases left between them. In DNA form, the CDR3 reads TGCGCCAGCAGCTTGGCCCCTGGAAACACCATATATTTT. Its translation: CASSLAPGNTIYF.

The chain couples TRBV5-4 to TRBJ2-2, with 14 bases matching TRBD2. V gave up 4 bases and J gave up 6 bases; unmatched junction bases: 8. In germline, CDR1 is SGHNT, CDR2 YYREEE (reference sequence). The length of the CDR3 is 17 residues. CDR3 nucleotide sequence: TGTGCCAGCAGCCGGGGACTAGCGGGAGCTCAGGCCGGGGAGCTGTTTTTT. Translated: CASSRGLAGAQAGELFF. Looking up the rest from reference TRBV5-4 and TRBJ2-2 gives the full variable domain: ETGVTQSPTHLIKTRGQQVTLRCSSQSGHNTVSWYQQALGQGPQFIFQYYREEENGRGNFPPRFSGLQFPNYSSELNVNALELDDSALYLCASSRGLAGAQAGELFFGEGSRLTVL.

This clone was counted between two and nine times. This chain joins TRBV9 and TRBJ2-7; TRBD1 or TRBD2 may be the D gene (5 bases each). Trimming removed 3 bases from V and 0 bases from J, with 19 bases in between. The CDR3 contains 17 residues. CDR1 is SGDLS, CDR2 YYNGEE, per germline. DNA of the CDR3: TGTGCCAGCAGCGCCGGGGACCGGGTTGGGTTCTCCTACGAGCAGTACTTC. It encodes CASSAGDRVGFSYEQYF.

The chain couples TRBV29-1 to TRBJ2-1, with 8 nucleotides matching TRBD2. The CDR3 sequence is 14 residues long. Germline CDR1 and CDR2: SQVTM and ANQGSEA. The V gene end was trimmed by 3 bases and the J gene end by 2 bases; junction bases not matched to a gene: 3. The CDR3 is CSVEQRETYNEQFF. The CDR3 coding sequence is TGCAGCGTTGAGCAGCGGGAGACCTACAATGAGCAGTTCTTC.